A selection of T cell receptor beta chains follows, all from one sample in a study of monozygotic twins with cystic fibrosis. Assay: immunoSEQ multiplex PCR; the TCRdb copy retains only in-frame clones and omits some. This sample has roughly 10,000 clones, with over 99% found just once. Sequencing input: blood. Receptor source: a man between 18 and 35 years old with cystic fibrosis. CDR3s include the opening cysteine and the closing phenylalanine or tryptophan. Fields, in order: D gene, clone size, J gene, V gene, CDR3 protein, CDR3 DNA. The D gene is left open where the match is weak. Only part of the rows carry a size: once, few, many, or a class if the clone is expanded.

d_call: .; clone_size: .; j_call: TRBJ1-4; v_call: TRBV9; cdr3_aa: CASARSDEKLFF; cdr3_nt: TGTGCCAGCGCTCGGTCGGATGAAAAACTGTTTTTT
d_call: .; clone_size: .; j_call: TRBJ1-5; v_call: TRBV6-1; cdr3_aa: CASSLSNQPQHF; cdr3_nt: TGTGCCAGCAGTTTAAGCAATCAGCCCCAGCATTTT
d_call: .; clone_size: .; j_call: TRBJ2-3; v_call: TRBV6-4; cdr3_aa: CASSDEFLTDTQYF; cdr3_nt: TGTGCCAGCAGTGACGAGTTCCTAACAGATACGCAGTATTTT
d_call: TRBD1; clone_size: .; j_call: TRBJ1-2; v_call: TRBV6-1; cdr3_aa: CASSGTGKGGYTF; cdr3_nt: TGTGCCAGCAGTGGGACAGGGAAGGGTGGCTACACCTTC
d_call: .; clone_size: .; j_call: TRBJ2-1; v_call: TRBV5-5; cdr3_aa: CASSLTGTGLREQFF; cdr3_nt: TGTGCCAGCAGCTTAACCGGGACTGGCCTAAGGGAGCAGTTCTTC
d_call: .; clone_size: .; j_call: TRBJ2-1; v_call: TRBV6-1; cdr3_aa: CASSELRGAEQFF; cdr3_nt: TGTGCCAGCAGTGAACTCAGAGGAGCTGAGCAGTTCTTC
d_call: TRBD1; clone_size: .; j_call: TRBJ1-6; v_call: TRBV4-2; cdr3_aa: CASRQTRQGDSPLHF; cdr3_nt: TGTGCCAGCAGACAGACCAGACAGGGGGATTCACCCCTCCACTTT
d_call: TRBD1; clone_size: .; j_call: TRBJ1-1; v_call: TRBV5-1; cdr3_aa: CASSLDGTETEAFF; cdr3_nt: TGCGCCAGCAGCTTGGACGGGACAGAGACTGAAGCTTTCTTT
d_call: TRBD1; clone_size: .; j_call: TRBJ2-6; v_call: TRBV6-4; cdr3_aa: CASNRQGSGANVLTF; cdr3_nt: TGTGCCAGCAACAGACAGGGGTCTGGGGCCAACGTCCTGACTTTC
d_call: .; clone_size: once; j_call: TRBJ1-2; v_call: TRBV19; cdr3_aa: CASSIGGSYYGYTF; cdr3_nt: TGTGCCAGTAGTATAGGGGGTTCGTACTATGGCTACACCTTC
d_call: .; clone_size: .; j_call: TRBJ1-3; v_call: TRBV7-6; cdr3_aa: CASSASGVSGNTIYF; cdr3_nt: TGTGCCAGCAGCGCGTCGGGGGTCTCTGGAAACACCATATATTTT
d_call: .; clone_size: .; j_call: TRBJ2-3; v_call: TRBV5-1; cdr3_aa: CASSSPGSDTQYF; cdr3_nt: TGCGCCAGCAGCTCCCCGGGTTCTGATACGCAGTATTTT
d_call: .; clone_size: .; j_call: TRBJ2-1; v_call: TRBV7-9; cdr3_aa: CASSLTIHEQFF; cdr3_nt: TGTGCCAGCAGCCTGACTATACATGAGCAGTTCTTC
d_call: TRBD2; clone_size: .; j_call: TRBJ2-1; v_call: TRBV14; cdr3_aa: CASSRPGLKEQFF; cdr3_nt: TGTGCCAGCAGCCGACCGGGACTAAAAGAGCAGTTCTTC
d_call: .; clone_size: .; j_call: TRBJ1-1; v_call: TRBV5-1; cdr3_aa: CASSTRDGMDTEAFF; cdr3_nt: TGCGCCAGCAGCACACGGGACGGTATGGACACTGAAGCTTTCTTT
d_call: TRBD1; clone_size: .; j_call: TRBJ1-4; v_call: TRBV4-1; cdr3_aa: CASSLRTGVNEKLFF; cdr3_nt: TGCGCCAGCAGCCTAAGGACAGGGGTTAATGAAAAACTGTTTTTT
d_call: .; clone_size: .; j_call: TRBJ2-5; v_call: TRBV30; cdr3_aa: CAWSPQETQYF; cdr3_nt: TGTGCCTGGAGTCCACAAGAGACCCAGTACTTC
d_call: .; clone_size: .; j_call: TRBJ1-2; v_call: TRBV5-1; cdr3_aa: CASSSTGDNYGYTF; cdr3_nt: TGCGCCAGCAGCTCAACAGGAGATAACTATGGCTACACCTTC
d_call: TRBD2; clone_size: .; j_call: TRBJ2-1; v_call: TRBV6-6; cdr3_aa: CASSYPSGDNEQFF; cdr3_nt: TGTGCCAGCAGTTACCCTAGCGGGGACAATGAGCAGTTCTTC
d_call: .; clone_size: .; j_call: TRBJ1-2; v_call: TRBV19; cdr3_aa: CASMVRDGNYGYTF; cdr3_nt: TGTGCCAGTATGGTCAGGGATGGAAACTATGGCTACACCTTC
d_call: .; clone_size: .; j_call: TRBJ2-5; v_call: TRBV4-1; cdr3_aa: CASSQVGAGAVQETQYF; cdr3_nt: TGCGCCAGCAGCCAAGTGGGGGCGGGGGCCGTACAAGAGACCCAGTACTTC
d_call: .; clone_size: .; j_call: TRBJ2-1; v_call: TRBV7-9; cdr3_aa: CASSLGHEQFF; cdr3_nt: TGTGCCAGCAGCTTGGGTCATGAGCAGTTCTTC
d_call: .; clone_size: .; j_call: TRBJ1-5; v_call: TRBV19; cdr3_aa: CASSIERDQPQHF; cdr3_nt: TGTGCCAGTAGTATAGAGAGGGATCAGCCCCAGCATTTT
d_call: .; clone_size: .; j_call: TRBJ1-2; v_call: TRBV5-4; cdr3_aa: CASSGTFNYGYTF; cdr3_nt: TGTGCCAGCAGCGGGACGTTTAACTATGGCTACACCTTC
d_call: .; clone_size: .; j_call: TRBJ2-3; v_call: TRBV7-2; cdr3_aa: CASSPLLTGDTDTQYF; cdr3_nt: TGTGCCAGCAGCCCCTTGCTGACGGGGGACACAGATACGCAGTATTTT
d_call: .; clone_size: .; j_call: TRBJ1-1; v_call: TRBV7-2; cdr3_aa: CASSSQGPGTEAFF; cdr3_nt: TGTGCCAGCAGCAGTCAGGGTCCGGGCACTGAAGCTTTCTTT
d_call: .; clone_size: .; j_call: TRBJ1-2; v_call: TRBV5-8; cdr3_aa: CASVEGFYGYTF; cdr3_nt: TGTGCCAGCGTGGAGGGGTTTTACGGCTACACCTTC
d_call: .; clone_size: .; j_call: TRBJ1-6; v_call: TRBV15; cdr3_aa: CATSVPGPRANSPLHF; cdr3_nt: TGTGCCACCAGTGTTCCGGGGCCCAGGGCAAATTCACCCCTCCACTTT
d_call: TRBD1; clone_size: .; j_call: TRBJ2-7; v_call: TRBV7-9; cdr3_aa: CASSLVGQERGYEQYF; cdr3_nt: TGTGCCAGCAGCTTAGTCGGACAGGAACGGGGTTACGAGCAGTACTTC
d_call: TRBD2; clone_size: .; j_call: TRBJ2-5; v_call: TRBV11-2; cdr3_aa: CASSPRSGTETQYF; cdr3_nt: TGTGCCAGCAGCCCTCGTAGCGGGACTGAGACCCAGTACTTC
d_call: .; clone_size: .; j_call: TRBJ2-7; v_call: TRBV30; cdr3_aa: CASSGGFEQYF; cdr3_nt: TGTGCCTCATCCGGAGGTTTCGAGCAGTACTTC
d_call: .; clone_size: .; j_call: TRBJ2-7; v_call: TRBV5-1; cdr3_aa: CASSFGTQRSAYEQYF; cdr3_nt: TGCGCCAGCAGCTTTGGGACACAACGCTCGGCCTACGAGCAGTACTTC
d_call: TRBD1; clone_size: once; j_call: TRBJ1-2; v_call: TRBV19; cdr3_aa: CASSPGTGEYGYTF; cdr3_nt: TGTGCCAGTAGTCCCGGGACAGGGGAATATGGCTACACCTTC
d_call: TRBD1; clone_size: .; j_call: TRBJ1-2; v_call: TRBV30; cdr3_aa: CAWSVPGQGYGYTF; cdr3_nt: TGTGCCTGGAGTGTCCCGGGACAGGGCTATGGCTACACCTTC
d_call: .; clone_size: .; j_call: TRBJ2-7; v_call: TRBV2; cdr3_aa: CASSTDSYEQYF; cdr3_nt: TGTGCCAGCAGTACCGACAGCTACGAGCAGTACTTC
d_call: .; clone_size: .; j_call: TRBJ2-2; v_call: TRBV9; cdr3_aa: CASTPTVGIFNTGELFF; cdr3_nt: TGTGCCAGCACTCCCACAGTCGGGATTTTTAACACCGGGGAGCTGTTTTTT
d_call: .; clone_size: once; j_call: TRBJ2-7; v_call: TRBV28; cdr3_aa: CASSQTVYEQYF; cdr3_nt: TGTGCCAGCAGCCAGACAGTATACGAGCAGTACTTC
d_call: .; clone_size: .; j_call: TRBJ2-1; v_call: TRBV6-1; cdr3_aa: CASIETGASYNEQFF; cdr3_nt: TGTGCCAGCATTGAGACCGGGGCTTCCTACAATGAGCAGTTCTTC
d_call: TRBD1; clone_size: .; j_call: TRBJ1-5; v_call: TRBV4-1; cdr3_aa: CASSQRQGESLGQPQHF; cdr3_nt: TGCGCCAGCAGCCAAAGACAGGGGGAGTCCCTAGGCCAGCCCCAGCATTTT
d_call: TRBD2; clone_size: .; j_call: TRBJ2-7; v_call: TRBV11-2; cdr3_aa: CASSFRGGLDYEQYF; cdr3_nt: TGTGCCAGCAGCTTCCGGGGGGGGCTCGACTACGAGCAGTACTTC
d_call: TRBD1; clone_size: .; j_call: TRBJ2-5; v_call: TRBV11-2; cdr3_aa: CASSLGTGGGETQYF; cdr3_nt: TGTGCCAGCAGCTTAGGGACAGGGGGAGGAGAGACCCAGTACTTC
d_call: .; clone_size: .; j_call: TRBJ1-1; v_call: TRBV9; cdr3_aa: CASSVAGGDTEAFF; cdr3_nt: TGTGCCAGCAGCGTTGCAGGAGGGGACACTGAAGCTTTCTTT
d_call: .; clone_size: .; j_call: TRBJ2-7; v_call: TRBV5-8; cdr3_aa: CASSLGQRTGGEQYF; cdr3_nt: TGTGCCAGCAGCTTGGGCCAACGGACTGGCGGGGAGCAGTACTTC
d_call: TRBD2; clone_size: .; j_call: TRBJ2-5; v_call: TRBV7-9; cdr3_aa: CASSFGGVVAGDETQYF; cdr3_nt: TGTGCCAGCAGCTTTGGTGGGGTCGTGGCGGGGGACGAGACCCAGTACTTC
d_call: .; clone_size: .; j_call: TRBJ2-1; v_call: TRBV18; cdr3_aa: CASSARSAGRNEQFF; cdr3_nt: TGTGCCAGCTCAGCCAGGTCTGCGGGGCGCAATGAGCAGTTCTTC
d_call: .; clone_size: .; j_call: TRBJ1-3; v_call: TRBV19; cdr3_aa: CASSTTGITGNTIYF; cdr3_nt: TGTGCCAGTAGTACTACAGGGATAACTGGAAACACCATATATTTT
d_call: .; clone_size: .; j_call: TRBJ2-1; v_call: TRBV19; cdr3_aa: CASSIESLAEQFF; cdr3_nt: TGTGCCAGTAGTATTGAGAGCCTCGCTGAGCAGTTCTTC
d_call: TRBD2; clone_size: .; j_call: TRBJ2-3; v_call: TRBV6-1; cdr3_aa: CASRLSGSVRDTQYF; cdr3_nt: TGTGCCAGCAGACTTAGCGGGAGTGTTAGAGATACGCAGTATTTT
d_call: TRBD2; clone_size: .; j_call: TRBJ2-1; v_call: TRBV4-1; cdr3_aa: CASSQEAGGFINEQFF; cdr3_nt: TGCGCCAGCAGCCAAGAAGCGGGGGGTTTTATCAATGAGCAGTTCTTC
d_call: .; clone_size: .; j_call: TRBJ1-1; v_call: TRBV10-2; cdr3_aa: CASNKQRSTEAFF; cdr3_nt: TGCGCCAGCAACAAACAGAGAAGCACTGAAGCTTTCTTT
d_call: .; clone_size: once; j_call: TRBJ1-1; v_call: TRBV5-1; cdr3_aa: CASSLVSGTNTEAFF; cdr3_nt: TGCGCCAGCAGCTTGGTGTCCGGGACGAACACTGAAGCTTTCTTT
d_call: .; clone_size: .; j_call: TRBJ1-3; v_call: TRBV6-1; cdr3_aa: CASSAGASGNTIYF; cdr3_nt: TGTGCCAGCAGCGCAGGAGCCTCTGGAAACACCATATATTTT
d_call: .; clone_size: .; j_call: TRBJ2-5; v_call: TRBV7-2; cdr3_aa: CASSTRDNQETQYF; cdr3_nt: TGTGCCAGCAGCACAAGGGACAACCAAGAGACCCAGTACTTC